This entry lists 24 T cell receptor beta chains sequenced from one sample in a study of blood T cell repertoires in COVID-19. The repertoire was sequenced with immunoSEQ multiplex PCR; TCRdb's copy has only in-frame clones and lacks some. This repertoire shows fewer than 450,000 clones, roughly 90% found once; its top ten account for over 2%. Sequencing was carried out using PBMCs or T cells enriched from blood (not recorded which). These receptors were taken from a woman aged 40 to 50 with acute COVID-19.

This clone came up a few times. The rearrangement joins TRBV2 to TRBJ1-2; the D is unclear. CDR1 is SNHLY and CDR2 is FYNNEI in the germline V gene. V lost 3 bases, J lost 1 base, and 9 bases lay in between. CDR3 length: 14 residues. This CDR3 reads CASSDGVDNYGYTF. CDR3 DNA: TGTGCCAGCAGTGACGGGGTCGATAACTATGGCTACACCTTC.

This sequence joins TRBV10-1 and TRBJ2-5; TRBD1 agrees at 11 bases. The CDR3 sequence is 15 residues long. In germline, CDR1 is WNHNN, CDR2 SYGVQD (reference sequence). The ends lost 3 bases at V and 4 bases at J; junction bases unmatched: 4. DNA for the CDR3: TGCGCCAGCAGTGACGGGACAGGGGGTGCAGAGACCCAGTACTTC. This translates into CASSDGTGGAETQYF.

V gene TRBV5-1 combines with J gene TRBJ2-5, with TRBD2 as a possible D gene (7 bases). Trimming stripped 0 bases from V and 5 bases from J, with 14 bases between. The CDR3 extends over 15 amino acids. Germline V gene data show CDR1 as SGHRS and CDR2 as YFSETQ. This CDR3 is CASSLDRGASETQYF. CDR3 sequence (DNA): TGCGCCAGCAGCTTGGATCGGGGGGCCTCGGAGACCCAGTACTTC.

This chain joins TRBV10-2 and TRBJ1-1, with TRBD1 matching over 7 bases. V gave up 6 bases and J gave up 5 bases; unmatched junction bases: 6. This CDR3 is built from 13 residues. The germline gives CDR1 WSHSY, CDR2 SAAADI. The CDR3 sequence is CASRDRQRTEAFF. The CDR3 bases are TGCGCCAGCAGGGACAGGCAGCGGACTGAAGCTTTCTTT.

This rearrangement joins TRBV21-1 to TRBJ1-5; the tabulated D call, TRBD1, remains unverified against the DNA. TRBV21-1 is a pseudogene. The CDR3 has 15 residues. CDR3 nucleotide sequence: TGTGCCAGCACCAAGACGACAGGGGGCAATCAGCCCCAGCATTTT. Encoded protein: CASTKTTGGNQPQHF.

Only a few counts were recorded for this clone. The chain uses TRBV4-2 and TRBJ1-4; D perhaps matches TRBD1 (5 bases). Trimming stripped 1 base from V and 4 bases from J, with 13 bases between. Per the germline V gene, CDR1 is LGHNA and CDR2 is YNFKEQ. The CDR3 consists of 16 residues. Written as DNA, the CDR3 is TGTGCCAGCAGCCAAGGGGGGGGAGGTGTTAATGAAAAACTGTTTTTT. Its protein product is CASSQGGGGVNEKLFF.

This sequence joins TRBV2 and TRBJ2-5, with D maybe TRBD1 (6 bases). Trimming removed 3 bases from V and 4 bases from J, with 12 bases in between. The CDR3 contains 14 residues. Per germline, CDR1 SNHLY and CDR2 FYNNEI. For the CDR3, the DNA is TGTGCCAGCAGTGAGAACAGGGCGGGAGAGACCCAGTACTTC. The encoded protein is CASSENRAGETQYF.

The rearrangement uses TRBV4-1 and TRBJ2-7, with D maybe TRBD2 (5 bases). CDR1 and CDR2 from the germline V gene are MGHRA and YSYEKL. The V end was cut by 4 bases, the J end by 4 bases, with 23 bases between. CDR3 length: 17 residues. Here the CDR3 DNA reads TGCGCCAGCAGCCCTTACTTTACCGGCGGGCCCAGATACGAGCAGTACTTC. This gives the protein CASSPYFTGGPRYEQYF.

CDR3 in amino acids: CATSDLRQGYYGYTF. The CDR3 DNA is TGTGCCACCAGTGATTTAAGGCAGGGGTACTATGGCTACACCTTC. The rearrangement joins TRBV24-1 to TRBJ1-2; possibly TRBD1 for D (6 bases). Per germline, CDR1 KGHDR and CDR2 SFDVKD. V lost 1 base to trimming and J lost 3 bases, with 11 bases between them. The length of the CDR3 is 15 residues.

This chain links TRBV6-2 or TRBV6-3 with TRBJ1-2; D uncertain. The CDR3 has 15 amino acids. V was trimmed by 2 bases and J by 0 bases, leaving 10 bases between them. From germline, CDR1 is MNHEY and CDR2 SVGEGT. CDR3 bases: TGTGCCAGCAGTTACCTCAAGGAGTCTAACTATGGCTACACCTTC. Amino acids: CASSYLKESNYGYTF.

The chain employs TRBV19 and TRBJ2-1, with TRBD1 matching over 9 bases. After removal of 4 bases from V and 5 bases from J, the junction contained 3 bases not matched to a gene. Germline assignment: CDR1 LNHDA and CDR2 SQIVND (reference sequence). The CDR3 spans 14 residues. This CDR3 reads CASSTRTGDNEQFF. The CDR3 DNA sequence: TGTGCCAGTAGTACCCGGACAGGGGACAATGAGCAGTTCTTC.

The chain recombines TRBV5-5 with TRBJ1-6; D might be TRBD1 (5 bases). V was pared by 1 base and J by 8 bases, with 13 bases between. The CDR3 totals 15 residues. Germline V lookup: CDR1 SGHKS, CDR2 YYEKEE (reference sequence). The CDR3 here is CASSLSRGRDSPLHF. The CDR3 DNA is TGTGCCAGCAGCTTGAGTAGGGGCAGAGATTCACCCCTCCACTTT.

The chain couples TRBV28 to TRBJ1-5; D call uncertain. V lost 3 bases, J lost 3 bases, and 9 bases lay in between. CDR3 length: 14 residues. CDR1 MDHEN and CDR2 SYDVKM come from the germline V gene. The CDR3 DNA is TGTGCCAGCAGTTTGGTTCAGGACAATCAGCCCCAGCATTTT. Its translation: CASSLVQDNQPQHF.

The V gene is TRBV19, the J gene TRBJ2-1, with D unclear. Germline assignment: CDR1 LNHDA and CDR2 SQIVND (reference sequence). Trimming left V 3 bases short and J 10 bases short, with 19 bases between. The CDR3 runs 15 residues. The CDR3 region has the DNA TGTGCCAGTAGTATTGGAGTCCACGTCGCTGAGGAGCAGTTCTTC. Protein product: CASSIGVHVAEEQFF. The entire variable domain, with the rest obtained from reference TRBV19 and TRBJ2-1, is as follows: DGGITQSPKYLFRKEGQNVTLSCEQNLNHDAMYWYRQDPGQGLRLIYYSQIVNDFQKGDIAEGYSVSREKKESFPLTVTSAQKNPTAFYLCASSIGVHVAEEQFFGPGTRLTVL.

This rearrangement joins TRBV11-2 to TRBJ1-6; D is unresolved. V dropped 1 base and J dropped 6 bases, with 10 bases sitting between them. Per the germline V gene, CDR1 is SGHAT and CDR2 is FQNNGV. This CDR3 is 15 amino acids long. Here the CDR3 DNA reads TGTGCCAGCAGCTTAGTCTCACTTCCTAATTCACCCCTCCACTTT. It specifies CASSLVSLPNSPLHF.

The gene calls are TRBV2 and TRBJ1-1; TRBD1 matches at 7 bases. V shed 6 bases, J shed 0 bases, and the junction held 1 base outside the gene matches. The CDR3 sequence is 13 residues long. The germline CDR1 and CDR2 sequences are SNHLY and FYNNEI. CDR3 sequence (DNA): TGTGCCAGCAGAGGGGGCCTGAACACTGAAGCTTTCTTT. Protein sequence: CASRGGLNTEAFF.

V usage is TRBV6-5 and J usage is TRBJ1-6; 7 bases line up with TRBD1. With 4 bases clipped from V and 7 bases from J, the junction kept 4 bases outside the gene matches. CDR3 length equals 14 residues. Germline CDR1 MNHEY, CDR2 SVGAGI. In nucleotides, the CDR3 is TGTGCCAGCAGTTTCGACAGGGTAAATTCACCCCTCCACTTT. This gives the protein CASSFDRVNSPLHF.

The rearrangement uses TRBV4-1 and TRBJ1-2, with a possible D match to TRBD1 (5 bases). Germline V gene sequence: CDR1 MGHRA, CDR2 YSYEKL. Trimming removed 0 bases from V and 5 bases from J, with 16 bases in between. This CDR3 comprises 16 residues. CDR3 coding DNA: TGCGCCAGCAGCCAAGATGAGGCAGGGACTTATTATGGCTACACCTTC. It specifies CASSQDEAGTYYGYTF.

The count of this clone is one. The chain recombines TRBV3-1 (or the pseudogene TRBV3-2) with TRBJ2-5, with D hard to call. This CDR3 is 13 amino acids long. V was shortened by 4 bases and J by 5 bases, with 11 bases between the two germline ends. Germline CDR1 and CDR2: LGHDT and YNNKEL (reference sequence). CDR3 sequence (DNA): TGTGCCAGCAGCCCGCACTTGGTGGAGACCCAGTACTTC. Its protein is CASSPHLVETQYF.

The V gene is TRBV5-1, the J gene TRBJ2-6; 7 nucleotides agree with TRBD1. J lost 4 bases, V lost 4 bases, and 5 bases had no gene match. In germline, CDR1 is SGHRS, CDR2 YFSETQ. This CDR3 contains 15 residues. CDR3 bases: TGCGCCAGCAGCCCCACAGGGGTCGGGGCCAACGTCCTGACTTTC. Residues: CASSPTGVGANVLTF.

The chain uses TRBV10-3 and TRBJ2-7, with a tentative D call TRBD1 (5 bases). Deletions cut 10 bases from V and 5 bases from J, with 18 bases between. The germline gives CDR1 ENHRY, CDR2 SYGVKD. The CDR3 consists of 13 residues. The CDR3 sequence is CATRFGAPDEQYF. The DNA of the CDR3 is TGTGCCACGCGGTTTGGGGCACCTGACGAGCAGTACTTC.

This chain joins TRBV15 and TRBJ1-2; 9 nucleotides align to TRBD1. The germline V gene encodes CDR1 LNHNV and CDR2 YYDKDF (reference sequence). J gave up 3 bases and V 3 bases, and 8 bases lay outside the gene matches. The CDR3 contains 16 residues. Written as DNA, the CDR3 is TGTGCCACCAGCAGGCATACAGGGGGCCTGGACTATGGCTACACCTTC. Its translation: CATSRHTGGLDYGYTF.

The J gene is TRBJ1-5, the V gene TRBV5-1; D possibly corresponds to TRBD1 (5 bases). Trimming stripped 4 bases from V and 7 bases from J, with 15 bases between. This CDR3 contains 14 residues. Germline CDR1 SGHRS, CDR2 YFSETQ. The CDR3 DNA follows: TGCGCCAGCAGCATCGGAGGGGCCGGACAGCCCCAGCATTTT. This encodes CASSIGGAGQPQHF.

This clone was seen just once. V and J are TRBV5-1 and TRBJ1-6; 8 nucleotides align to TRBD1. Germline-derived CDR1 and CDR2 are SGHRS and YFSETQ. The CDR3 is 16 amino acids. Germline trimming cut 4 bases from V and 6 bases from J; bases unmatched to any gene: 9. The CDR3 region has the DNA TGCGCCAGCAGCGAGGACAGGGCCTCATCTAATTCACCCCTCCACTTT. Its translation is CASSEDRASSNSPLHF.